This T cell receptor (beta chain) is from a study of OX40 agonist ivuxolimab in advanced cancers. Germline CDR1 and CDR2: MDHEN and SYDVKM. This CDR3 has 12 residues. V dropped 6 bases and J dropped 0 bases, with 6 bases sitting between them. Clones were read by immunoSEQ multiplex PCR, and TCRdb kept only the in-frame ones, dropping some. The sample lists nearly 80,000 clones, more than 85% occurring once. The chain recombines TRBV28 with TRBJ2-7; D is unclear. The TCR sequence derives from an adult with an advanced solid tumor such as melanoma, head and neck, liver or kidney cancer. The specimen was CD4+ or CD8+ T cells sorted from blood, collected in a trial of the OX40 agonist ivuxolimab. The CDR3 loop reads CASRESSYEQYF. As DNA, the CDR3 is TGTGCCAGCAGGGAGAGCTCCTACGAGCAGTACTTC.